These T cell receptor beta chains were read from a single sample in a study of control samples from healthy donors and cancer patients. The method was immunoSEQ multiplex PCR; TCRdb's version includes in-frame clones alone and lacks a portion of them. The sample records 50,000 to 65,000 clones, approximately 89% being singletons. The sample consisted of PBMCs. The origin of the receptors is a young man with colorectal cancer. The CDR3 runs from the conserved cysteine through the conserved F or W. D genes are given only for firm matches. Clone size appears in some rows only: once, few, many, or a class for an expanded clone.

V gene	D gene	J gene	clone size	CDR3 DNA	CDR3 protein
TRBV4-3	-	TRBJ2-3	-	TGCGCCAGCAGCCAAGAGGTAGGGCCGGGTACGCAGTATTTT	CASSQEVGPGTQYF
TRBV6-1	-	TRBJ2-3	-	TGTGCCAGCAGTGAAGCGGAGGAGGGGTCAGATACGCAGTATTTT	CASSEAEEGSDTQYF
TRBV5-6	-	TRBJ1-2	once	TGTGCCAGCAGCCCGAGGCGATCCGGGGACATGGATGGCTACACCTTC	CASSPRRSGDMDGYTF
TRBV5-8	-	TRBJ1-1	-	TGTGCCAGCAGCAAACCGGGGGTTCATAACACTGAAGCTTTCTTT	CASSKPGVHNTEAFF
TRBV18	TRBD1	TRBJ2-1	-	TGTGCCAGCTCAGTCCGGACAGGGGGTCTGGATGAGCAGTTCTTC	CASSVRTGGLDEQFF
TRBV30	-	TRBJ1-2	-	TGTGCCTGGAGTGTACTTAATGGCTACACCTTC	CAWSVLNGYTF
TRBV29-1	-	TRBJ2-2	-	TGCAGCGCTACAGACACCGGGGAGCTGTTTTTT	CSATDTGELFF
TRBV6-5	TRBD1	TRBJ1-1	-	TGTGCCAGCAACGGACAGGGGGTTAGTGGTTTGGCTTTCTTT	CASNGQGVSGLAFF
TRBV5-8	TRBD2	TRBJ2-3	-	TGTGCCAGCAGCTTGCGGGGGGGCCTGGGAGATACGCAGTATTTT	CASSLRGGLGDTQYF
TRBV5-1	-	TRBJ2-1	few	TGCGCCAGCAGCTTGAATGTAGGCAATGAGCAGTTCTTC	CASSLNVGNEQFF
TRBV21-1	-	TRBJ1-3	-	TGTGCCAGCACCCATATGACACCTACCATCTCTGGAAACACCATATATTTT	CASTHMTPTISGNTIYF
TRBV5-1	TRBD2	TRBJ2-5	-	TGCGCCAGCAGCTCCGGACTAGCGGGGAAGGGGGAGACCCAGTACTTC	CASSSGLAGKGETQYF
TRBV4-3	-	TRBJ2-3	-	TGCGCCAGCAGCCAAGATAGGGGGAGATTTGATCCGTCTAGCACAGATACGCAGTATTTT	CASSQDRGRFDPSSTDTQYF
TRBV9	TRBD2	TRBJ2-3	-	TGTGCCAGCAGCTACGCGGCGGGACTAGCACAAGATACGCAGTATTTT	CASSYAAGLAQDTQYF
TRBV7-9	-	TRBJ2-7	-	TGTGCCAGCAGCGGCCGTAGAAGATACGAGCAGTACTTC	CASSGRRRYEQYF
TRBV18	-	TRBJ2-1	once	TGTGCCAGCTCACTCCCGACAGGGAGGGGGAATGAGCAGTTCTTC	CASSLPTGRGNEQFF
TRBV19	-	TRBJ2-6	once	TGTGCCAGTGCGAATACACTCTCTGGGGCCAACGTCCTGACTTTC	CASANTLSGANVLTF
TRBV5-5	-	TRBJ2-1	-	TGTGCCAGCAGCCGTGAGGGCGGGTTATACAATGAGCAGTTCTTC	CASSREGGLYNEQFF
TRBV5-1	-	TRBJ2-1	-	TGCGCCAGCAGCTCGATGACTAGCTCCTACAATGAGCAGTTCTTC	CASSSMTSSYNEQFF
TRBV3-1/TRBV3-2	TRBD1	TRBJ1-1	-	TGTGCCAGCAGCCATCGCCGGGACAGGGAAGAAGCTTTCTTT	CASSHRRDREEAFF
TRBV4-3	-	TRBJ1-4	-	TGCGCCAGCAGCAAGGCTAGGGACCGATATGGAAAACTGTTTTTT	CASSKARDRYGKLFF
TRBV30	-	TRBJ2-1	once	TGTGCCTGGAGGGAAGCCGATGAGCAGTTCTTC	CAWREADEQFF